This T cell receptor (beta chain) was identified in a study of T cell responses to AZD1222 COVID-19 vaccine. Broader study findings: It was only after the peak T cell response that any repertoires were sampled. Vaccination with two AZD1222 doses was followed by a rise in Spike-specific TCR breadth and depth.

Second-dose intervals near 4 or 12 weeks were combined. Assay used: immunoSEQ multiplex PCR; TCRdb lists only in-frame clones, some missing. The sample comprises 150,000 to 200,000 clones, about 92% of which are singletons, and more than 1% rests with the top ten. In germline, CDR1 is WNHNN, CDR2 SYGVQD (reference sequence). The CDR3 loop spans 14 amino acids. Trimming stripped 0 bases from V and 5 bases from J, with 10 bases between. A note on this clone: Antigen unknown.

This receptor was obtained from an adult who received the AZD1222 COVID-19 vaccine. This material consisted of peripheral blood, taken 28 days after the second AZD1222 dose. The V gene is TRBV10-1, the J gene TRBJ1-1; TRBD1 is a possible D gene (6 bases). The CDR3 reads CASSESRGVTEAFF. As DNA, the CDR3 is TGCGCCAGCAGTGAGTCGAGGGGGGTGACTGAAGCTTTCTTT.